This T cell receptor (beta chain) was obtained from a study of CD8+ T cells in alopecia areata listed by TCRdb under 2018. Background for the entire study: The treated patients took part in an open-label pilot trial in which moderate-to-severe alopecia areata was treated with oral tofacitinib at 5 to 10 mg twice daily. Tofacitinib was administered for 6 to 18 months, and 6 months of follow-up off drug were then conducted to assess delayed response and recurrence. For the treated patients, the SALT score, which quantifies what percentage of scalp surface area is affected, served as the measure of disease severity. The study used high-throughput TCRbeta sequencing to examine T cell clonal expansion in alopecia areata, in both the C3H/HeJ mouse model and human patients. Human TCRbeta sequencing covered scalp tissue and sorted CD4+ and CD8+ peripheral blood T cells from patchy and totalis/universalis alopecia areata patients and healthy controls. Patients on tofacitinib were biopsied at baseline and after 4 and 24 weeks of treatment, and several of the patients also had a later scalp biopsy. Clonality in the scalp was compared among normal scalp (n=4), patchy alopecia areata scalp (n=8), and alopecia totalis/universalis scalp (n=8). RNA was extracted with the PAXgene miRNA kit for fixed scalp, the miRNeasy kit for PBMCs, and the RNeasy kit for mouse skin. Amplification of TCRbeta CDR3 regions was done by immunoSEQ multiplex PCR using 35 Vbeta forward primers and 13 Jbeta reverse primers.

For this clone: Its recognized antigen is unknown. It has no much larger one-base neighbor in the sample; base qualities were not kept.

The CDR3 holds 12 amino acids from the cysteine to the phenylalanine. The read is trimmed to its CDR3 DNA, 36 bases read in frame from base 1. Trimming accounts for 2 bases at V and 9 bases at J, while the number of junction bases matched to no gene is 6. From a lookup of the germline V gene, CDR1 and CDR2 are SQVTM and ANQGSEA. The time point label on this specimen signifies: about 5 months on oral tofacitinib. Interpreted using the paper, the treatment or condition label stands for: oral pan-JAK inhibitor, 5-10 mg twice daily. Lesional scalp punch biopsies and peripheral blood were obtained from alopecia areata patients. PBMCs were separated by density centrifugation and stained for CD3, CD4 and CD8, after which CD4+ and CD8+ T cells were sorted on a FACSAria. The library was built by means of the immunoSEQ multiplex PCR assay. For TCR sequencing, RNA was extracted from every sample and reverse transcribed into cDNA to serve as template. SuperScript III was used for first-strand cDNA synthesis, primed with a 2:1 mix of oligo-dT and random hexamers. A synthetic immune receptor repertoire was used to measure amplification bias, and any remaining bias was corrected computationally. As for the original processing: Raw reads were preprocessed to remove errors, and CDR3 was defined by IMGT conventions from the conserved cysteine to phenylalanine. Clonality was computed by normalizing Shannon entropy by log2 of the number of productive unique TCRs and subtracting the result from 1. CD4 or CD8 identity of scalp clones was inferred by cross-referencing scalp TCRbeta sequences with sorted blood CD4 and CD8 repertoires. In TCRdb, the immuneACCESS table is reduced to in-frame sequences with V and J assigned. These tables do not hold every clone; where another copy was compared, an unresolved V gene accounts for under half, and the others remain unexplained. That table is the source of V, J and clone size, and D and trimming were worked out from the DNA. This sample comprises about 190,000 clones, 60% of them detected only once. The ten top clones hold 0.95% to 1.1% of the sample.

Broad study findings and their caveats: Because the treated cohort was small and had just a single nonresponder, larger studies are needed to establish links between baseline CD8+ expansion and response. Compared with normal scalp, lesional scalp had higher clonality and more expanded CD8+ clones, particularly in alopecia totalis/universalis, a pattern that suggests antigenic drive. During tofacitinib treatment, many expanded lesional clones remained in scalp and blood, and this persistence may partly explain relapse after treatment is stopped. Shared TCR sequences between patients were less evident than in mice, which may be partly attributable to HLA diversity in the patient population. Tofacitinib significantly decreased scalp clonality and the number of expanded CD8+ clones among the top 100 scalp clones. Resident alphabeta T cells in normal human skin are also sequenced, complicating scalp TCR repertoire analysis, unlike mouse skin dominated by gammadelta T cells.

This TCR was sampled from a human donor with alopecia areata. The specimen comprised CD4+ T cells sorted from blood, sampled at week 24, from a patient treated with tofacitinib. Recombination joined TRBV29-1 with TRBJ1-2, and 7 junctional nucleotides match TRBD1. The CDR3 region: CSVERTGNSYTF. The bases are TGCAGCGTTGAAAGGACAGGCAATAGCTACACCTTC. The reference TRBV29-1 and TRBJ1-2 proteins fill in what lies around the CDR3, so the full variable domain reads SAVISQKPSRDICQRGTSLTIQCQVDSQVTMMFWYRQQPGQSLTLIATANQGSEATYESGFVIDKFPISRPNLTFSTLTVSNMSPEDSSIYLCSVERTGNSYTFGSGTRLTVV.